This TCR beta chain was profiled in a study of blood T cell repertoires in COVID-19. About the study: T cells, B-cell-depleted T cells, or PBMCs supplied cDNA or gDNA.

The protocol was immunoSEQ multiplex PCR, while the TCRdb copy is restricted to in-frame clones and leaves out a portion. The sample lists just over 75,000 clones, around 88% occurring once. What was sequenced was peripheral blood. The origin of this receptor is a woman over 75 with active or convalescent COVID-19.

The CDR3: CASSFSGSGNTIYF. DNA of the CDR3: TGTGCCAGCAGCTTTTCCGGGTCTGGAAACACCATATATTTT. This rearrangement joins TRBV11-2 to TRBJ1-3, with unresolved D. Trimming took 3 bases from V and 1 from J, leaving 7 bases between them. The CDR3 consists of 14 residues. CDR1 and CDR2 from the germline V gene are SGHAT and FQNNGV.